This T cell receptor (beta chain) was recorded in a study of blood T cell repertoires in COVID-19 (dated by TCRdb to 2020 to 2022). Notes on the research overall: Samples covering the acute and convalescent phases of COVID-19 were provided by collaborators in the United States, Italy and Spain. The repertoires were released in a freely available public database meant as a resource for research on the immune response to SARS-CoV-2. Deeply sampled blood TCRbeta repertoires from subjects exposed to, actively infected with, or recovered from COVID-19 were included in the dataset. Sample metadata almost always included a de-identified subject ID, COVID-19 status, age in years and sex. The prospective study material was composed of cDNA or gDNA derived from T cells, B-cell-depleted T cells, or PBMCs. Samples were obtained from the ongoing ImmuneRACE study (first 160 participants) and from approximately 1,200 subjects provided by 6 global collaborators. Where available, HLA class I and class II types were taken from metadata supplied by the sample provider and were not determined by assay-based typing. The investigation overall reported the following: How much clinical and demographic metadata was included differed by source and by participant, and the metadata was provided uncurated.

The CDR3 measures 14 amino acids from cysteine to phenylalanine. Only CDR3 DNA is held: 42 bases, read in frame from base 1. Concerning this clone itself: Its target antigen remains unknown. No base-level quality is on record; no much larger clone is a single base apart.

The immunoSEQ Assay, a bias-controlled multiplex PCR, was used to amplify TCRbeta CDR3 regions from genomic DNA. The authors' analysis ran thus. Within the assay, amplification of reference gene primers was used to estimate how many nucleated cells each sample contained. To quantify the absolute abundance of each unique TCRbeta CDR3 rearrangement, sequence reads were collapsed and filtered. Productive Simpson clonality was computed per sample as the square root of Simpson's diversity index over productive rearrangements. This immuneACCESS table, as held by TCRdb, lists in-frame sequences with V and J called but not all clones. Of the missing ones, under half trace to an unresolved V gene in checked studies; the others have no known cause. V and J calls and clone size are as listed in that table; D and trimming were resolved from the DNA. This sample lists roughly 180,000 clones; roughly 84% were detected once. The leading ten clones occupy around a sixth of the sample.

Participants in the prospective study were enrolled through a virtual design, were aged roughly 18 to 90 years, and lived in 24 United States geographic areas. In the prospective study, cohorts were assigned on the basis of participant-reported clinical history obtained from a screening survey and a study questionnaire. Recovered participants in ImmuneRACE Cohort 3 were defined by two consecutive negative NP/OP PCR tests, clearance by a healthcare professional, or resolution of symptoms. In the prospective study, mobile phlebotomists collected whole blood, serum and a nasopharyngeal or oropharyngeal swab from each participant. Over a 2-month period, participants in the prospective study had the option of providing additional blood draws and questionnaires. Before DNA extraction, blood samples from the prospective study were shipped at room temperature or frozen.

The sequence is built from TRBV21-1 and TRBJ1-2; the table's D gene call, TRBD1, was not cross checked with the DNA. TRBV21-1 is termed a pseudogene. The source is a man aged 55 to 70 who had recovered from COVID-19. Material for sequencing was PBMCs or T cells enriched from blood (not recorded which). The CDR3 loop reads CASRVQGPNYGYTF. The DNA sequence is as follows: TGTGCCAGCAGGGTACAGGGGCCCAACTATGGCTACACCTTC.